A single sample is the source of the 5 T cell receptor beta chains below, sequenced in a study of CD8 T cells in Susac syndrome. The RNA, about 0.5 to 1 ug, was put through reverse transcription using random hexamers. In TCRdb, the immunoSEQ multiplex PCR reads were re-called with MiXCR into one record per CDR3 protein. Altogether a few hundred thousand distinct CDR3 sequences are present, about 94% being singletons, with the ten largest covering 0.15% to 0.2%. The sequencing input was CD4+ T cells from PBMCs. The receptors come from a human donor with Susac syndrome.

The gene calls are TRBV2 and TRBJ2-1; 9 bases map to TRBD1. The J segment lost 6 bases and the V segment lost 8 bases, leaving 17 bases of the junction unmatched. Germline CDR1 SNHLY, CDR2 FYNNEI. The CDR3 has 17 residues. CDR3 DNA sequence: TGTGCCAGCGACTACGGGACAGGGAGGTCTGGGTTCAATGAGCAGTTCTTC. This sequence encodes CASDYGTGRSGFNEQFF.

This chain joins TRBV7-9 and TRBJ2-3, with unresolved D. This CDR3 comprises 14 residues. Germline CDR1 reads SEHNR; CDR2 reads FQNEAQ (reference sequence). Trimming shortened V by 2 bases and J by 0 bases, and 6 bases separated the two germline ends. The CDR3 protein is CASSLLDSTDTQYF. CDR3 nucleotide sequence: TGTGCCAGCAGCTTATTGGATAGCACAGATACGCAGTATTTT. The variable domain in full, completed from reference TRBV7-9 and TRBJ2-3, reads DTGVSQNPRHKITKRGQNVTFRCDPISEHNRLYWYRQTLGQGPEFLTYFQNEAQLEKSRLLSDRFSAERPKGSFSTLEIQRTEQGDSAMYLCASSLLDSTDTQYFGPGTRLTVL.

A word on this clonotype: One junction end does not reproduce the germline sequence, and a read error may be involved. This chain connects TRBV2 to TRBJ1-2; D call uncertain. The CDR3 extends over 12 amino acids. CDR1 is SNHLY and CDR2 is FYNNEI in the germline V gene. The CDR3 here is CASRGLHYGYTF. The CDR3 DNA follows: TGTGCCAGCAGAGGGCTGCACTACGGCTACACCTTC. Filled out from reference TRBV2 and TRBJ1-2, the complete variable domain reads EPEVTQTPSHQVTQMGQEVILRCVPISNHLYFYWYRQILGQKVEFLVSFYNNEISEKSEIFDDQFSVERPDGSNFTLKIRSTKLEDSAMYFCASRGLHYGYTFGSGTRLTVV.

J is TRBJ1-4 and V is TRBV29-1; no reliable D call. The V and J ends lost 4 bases and 6 bases respectively, with 15 bases between them. Germline lookup yields CDR1 SQVTM and CDR2 ANQGSEA. The CDR3 loop spans 14 amino acids. DNA for the CDR3: TGCAGCGTTGTTATACTAAGGAGCGATGAAAAACTGTTTTTT. Its protein product is CSVVILRSDEKLFF.

The V gene is TRBV7-9, the J gene TRBJ2-7; tentative D call: TRBD2 (6 bases). From germline, CDR1 is SEHNR and CDR2 FQNEAQ (reference sequence). Between the trimmed V and J ends, which lost 5 bases and 5 bases, there was a span of 25 bases. The CDR3 length is 17 residues. CDR3 bases: TGTGCCAGCAGCCACAAGAGGAGGGTCGCCCCACACGACGAGCAGTACTTC. Protein sequence: CASSHKRRVAPHDEQYF.